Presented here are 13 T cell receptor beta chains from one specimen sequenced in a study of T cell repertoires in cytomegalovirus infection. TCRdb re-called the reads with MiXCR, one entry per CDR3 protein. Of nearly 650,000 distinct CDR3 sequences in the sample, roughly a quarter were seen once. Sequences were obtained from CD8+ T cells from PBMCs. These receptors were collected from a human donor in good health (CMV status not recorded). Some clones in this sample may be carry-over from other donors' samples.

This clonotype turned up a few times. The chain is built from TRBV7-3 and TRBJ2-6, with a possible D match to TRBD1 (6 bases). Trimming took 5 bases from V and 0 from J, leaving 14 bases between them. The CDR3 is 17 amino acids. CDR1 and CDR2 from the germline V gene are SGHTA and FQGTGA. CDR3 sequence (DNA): TGTGCCAGCAGCAAACTCCGGGACAACTCTGGGGCCAACGTCCTGACTTTC. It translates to CASSKLRDNSGANVLTF.

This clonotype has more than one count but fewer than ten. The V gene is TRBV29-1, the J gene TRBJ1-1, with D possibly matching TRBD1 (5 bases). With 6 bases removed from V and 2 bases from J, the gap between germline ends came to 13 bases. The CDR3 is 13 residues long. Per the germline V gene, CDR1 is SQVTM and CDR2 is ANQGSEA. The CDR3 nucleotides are TGCAGCGTCGGGGGGATGGGAAACACTGAAGCTTTCTTT. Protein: CSVGGMGNTEAFF.

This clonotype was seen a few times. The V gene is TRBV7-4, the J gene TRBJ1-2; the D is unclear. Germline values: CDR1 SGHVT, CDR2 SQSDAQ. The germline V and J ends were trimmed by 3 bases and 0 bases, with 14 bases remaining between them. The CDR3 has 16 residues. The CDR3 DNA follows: TGTGCCAGCAGCTTCTCCGGTCTCGGCACTAACTATGGCTACACCTTC. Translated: CASSFSGLGTNYGYTF.

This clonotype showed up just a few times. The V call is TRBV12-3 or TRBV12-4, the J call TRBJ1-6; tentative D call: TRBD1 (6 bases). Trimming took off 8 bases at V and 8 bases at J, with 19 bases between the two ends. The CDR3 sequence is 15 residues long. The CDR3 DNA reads TGTGCCAGCCCCGTTTCAGGGGTTTTCTATTCACCCCTCCACTTT. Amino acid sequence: CASPVSGVFYSPLHF.

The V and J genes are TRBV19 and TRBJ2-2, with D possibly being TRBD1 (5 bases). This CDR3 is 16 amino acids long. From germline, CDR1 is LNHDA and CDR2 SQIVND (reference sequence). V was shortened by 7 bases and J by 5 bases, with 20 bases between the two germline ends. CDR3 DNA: TGTGCCAGTACTCTCCCAAGGGGCGCATATACCGGGGAGCTGTTTTTT. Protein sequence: CASTLPRGAYTGELFF.

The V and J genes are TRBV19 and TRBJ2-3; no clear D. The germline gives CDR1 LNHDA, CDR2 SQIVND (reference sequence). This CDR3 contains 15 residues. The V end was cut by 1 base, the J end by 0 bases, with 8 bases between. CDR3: CASSIAGSSTDTQYF. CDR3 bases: TGTGCCAGTAGTATAGCGGGCAGTAGCACAGATACGCAGTATTTT.

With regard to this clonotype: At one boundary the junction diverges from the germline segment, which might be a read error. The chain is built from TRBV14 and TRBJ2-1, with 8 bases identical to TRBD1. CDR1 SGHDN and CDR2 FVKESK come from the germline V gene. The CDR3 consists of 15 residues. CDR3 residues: CASSQDRGRLNAQFF. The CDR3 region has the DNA TGTGCCAGCAGCCAAGACAGGGGGCGATTAAATGCGCAGTTCTTC.

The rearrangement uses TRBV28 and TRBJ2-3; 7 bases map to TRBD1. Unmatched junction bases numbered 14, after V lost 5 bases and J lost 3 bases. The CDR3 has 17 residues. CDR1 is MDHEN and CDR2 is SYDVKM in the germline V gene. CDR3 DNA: TGTGCCAGCAGTACGTACCCGGGACAGAGTTGGACAGATACGCAGTATTTT. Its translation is CASSTYPGQSWTDTQYF.

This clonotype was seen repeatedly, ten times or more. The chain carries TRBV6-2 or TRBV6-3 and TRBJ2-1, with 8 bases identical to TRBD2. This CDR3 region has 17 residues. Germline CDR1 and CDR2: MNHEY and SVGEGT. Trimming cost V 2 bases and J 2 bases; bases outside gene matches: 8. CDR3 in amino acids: CASSYGGGLFPYNEQFF. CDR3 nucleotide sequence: TGTGCCAGCAGTTACGGCGGGGGGCTCTTCCCCTACAATGAGCAGTTCTTC.

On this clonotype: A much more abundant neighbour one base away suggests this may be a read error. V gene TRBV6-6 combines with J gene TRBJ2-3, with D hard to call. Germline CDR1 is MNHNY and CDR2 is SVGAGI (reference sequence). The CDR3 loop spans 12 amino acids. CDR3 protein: CVSSYPTDTQYF. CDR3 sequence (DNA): TGTGTCAGCAGTTATCCGACAGATACGCAGTATTTT.

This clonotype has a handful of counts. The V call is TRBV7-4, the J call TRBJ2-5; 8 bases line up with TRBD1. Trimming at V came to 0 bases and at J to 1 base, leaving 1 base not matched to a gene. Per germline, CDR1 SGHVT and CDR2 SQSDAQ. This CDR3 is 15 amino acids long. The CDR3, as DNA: TGTGCCAGCAGCTTAGCGGACAGGGTCCAAGAGACCCAGTACTTC. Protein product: CASSLADRVQETQYF.

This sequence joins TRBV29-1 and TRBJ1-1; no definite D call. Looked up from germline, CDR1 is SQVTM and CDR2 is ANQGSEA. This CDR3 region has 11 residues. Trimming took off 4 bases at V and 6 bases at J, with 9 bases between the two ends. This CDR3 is CSVGIGAEAFF. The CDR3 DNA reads TGCAGCGTTGGGATTGGAGCTGAAGCTTTCTTT.

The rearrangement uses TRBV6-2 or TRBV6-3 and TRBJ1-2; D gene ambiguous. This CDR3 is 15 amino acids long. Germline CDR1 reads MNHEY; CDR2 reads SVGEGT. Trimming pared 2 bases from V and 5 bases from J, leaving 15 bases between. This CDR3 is CASSYGSREIYGYTF. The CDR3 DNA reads TGTGCCAGCAGTTACGGGAGCCGGGAGATATATGGCTACACCTTC.